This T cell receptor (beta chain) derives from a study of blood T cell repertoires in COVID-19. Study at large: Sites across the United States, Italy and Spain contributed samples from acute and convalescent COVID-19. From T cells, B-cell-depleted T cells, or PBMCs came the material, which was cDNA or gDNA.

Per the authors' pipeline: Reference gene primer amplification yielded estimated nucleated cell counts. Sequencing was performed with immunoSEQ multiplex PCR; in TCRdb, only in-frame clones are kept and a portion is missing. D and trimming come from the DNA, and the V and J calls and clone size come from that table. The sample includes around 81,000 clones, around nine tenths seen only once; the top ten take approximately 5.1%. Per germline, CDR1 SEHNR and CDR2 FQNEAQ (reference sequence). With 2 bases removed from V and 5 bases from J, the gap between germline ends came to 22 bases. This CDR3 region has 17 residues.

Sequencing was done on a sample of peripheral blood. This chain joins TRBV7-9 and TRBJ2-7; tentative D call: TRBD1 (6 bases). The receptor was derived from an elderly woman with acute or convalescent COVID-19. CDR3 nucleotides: TGTGCCAGCAGCTTAACAATACAGGGAACCTTCCTGGACGAGCAGTACTTC. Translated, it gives CASSLTIQGTFLDEQYF.